Listed below are T cell receptor beta chains from one sample, sequenced in a study of T cells expressing NK-cell markers. TCRdb reworked the 5' RACE reads into one entry per CDR3 protein, no DNA. The listing contains hundreds of thousands of distinct CDR3 sequences. Sequencing used blood T cells: a sorted CD56 or NKG2C T cell subset, CD4+ or CD8+ T cells, or bulk PBMC T cells (not recorded which). The source is a woman between 18 and 70 years old in good health. Both conserved end residues are part of each CDR3.

J: TRBJ1-6; V: TRBV7-6; length: 16; CDR3: CASSASPQGFSSPLHF
J: TRBJ1-2; V: TRBV29-1; length: 13; CDR3: CSVSPLGQYGYTF
J: TRBJ1-1; V: TRBV10-3; length: 13; CDR3: CAISTGIGTEAFF
J: TRBJ2-7; V: TRBV20-1; length: 14; CDR3: CSVIPSGTSNEQYF
J: TRBJ1-1; V: TRBV7-9; length: 13; CDR3: CASSSSVFRQAFF
J: TRBJ1-1; V: TRBV5-1; length: 15; CDR3: CASSLLSGENTEAFF
J: TRBJ2-5; V: TRBV4-3; length: 18; CDR3: CASSQDASGGAYSETQYF
J: TRBJ2-2; V: TRBV27; length: 12; CDR3: CASSTRAGELFF
J: TRBJ2-1; V: TRBV29-1; length: 12; CDR3: CSVETVTNEQFF
J: TRBJ2-3; V: TRBV9; length: 16; CDR3: CASSVGGAHITDTQYF
J: TRBJ2-5; V: TRBV5-1; length: 13; CDR3: CASSNDRVETQYF
J: TRBJ2-4; V: TRBV28; length: 17; CDR3: CASSLMRSRIPPDIQYF
J: TRBJ1-4; V: TRBV5-1; length: 14; CDR3: CASSLRQDEEKLFF
J: TRBJ2-7; V: TRBV20-1; length: 14; CDR3: CSATGDGSSYEQYF
J: TRBJ1-2; V: TRBV20-1; length: 14; CDR3: CSADPGRDYGGYTF
J: TRBJ1-2; V: TRBV6-5; length: 13; CDR3: CASSYAQSYGYTF
J: TRBJ1-2; V: TRBV20-1; length: 13; CDR3: CSARTVGAYGYTF
J: TRBJ2-1; V: TRBV7-2; length: 14; CDR3: CASSSSGGYNEQFF
J: TRBJ1-1; V: TRBV12-3/TRBV12-4; length: 13; CDR3: CASSSERNTEAFF
J: TRBJ2-2; V: TRBV12-3/TRBV12-4; length: 15; CDR3: CASSFGTGNTGELFF
J: TRBJ2-2; V: TRBV20-1; length: 15; CDR3: CSARGTGGGTGELFF
J: TRBJ2-5; V: TRBV20-1; length: 12; CDR3: CSAGNRAETQYF
J: TRBJ1-4; V: TRBV7-6; length: 14; CDR3: CASSLERVNEKLFF
J: TRBJ2-1; V: TRBV12-3/TRBV12-4; length: 15; CDR3: CASKRGDQLYNEQFF
J: TRBJ1-2; V: TRBV5-1; length: 13; CDR3: CASSISVNYGYTF
J: TRBJ1-4; V: TRBV7-2; length: 15; CDR3: CASSWGGYREEKLFF
J: TRBJ1-3; V: TRBV20-1; length: 15; CDR3: CSASPYINSGNTIYF
J: TRBJ2-2; V: TRBV6-5; length: 14; CDR3: CASSYALVTGELFF
J: TRBJ2-3; V: TRBV7-3; length: 18; CDR3: CASSPSGLAGGHTDTQYF
J: TRBJ2-3; V: TRBV20-1; length: 13; CDR3: CSASPPGTDTQYF
J: TRBJ2-3; V: TRBV13; length: 15; CDR3: CASSLGLVNTDTQYF
J: TRBJ2-5; V: TRBV4-3; length: 17; CDR3: CASSQDTSGTMGETQYF
J: TRBJ2-1; V: TRBV18; length: 16; CDR3: CASSPLGGVGPNEQFF
J: TRBJ1-5; V: TRBV7-9; length: 16; CDR3: CASSLEGGLRDQPQHF
J: TRBJ2-1; V: TRBV6-1; length: 15; CDR3: CASTTTPGSYNEQFF
J: TRBJ2-2; V: TRBV5-4; length: 15; CDR3: CASSLDGGPTGELFF
J: TRBJ2-7; V: TRBV5-5; length: 13; CDR3: CASSRGRIYEQYF
J: TRBJ2-3; V: TRBV5-4; length: 18; CDR3: CASSLDLRLAAGVDTQYF
J: TRBJ1-1; V: TRBV7-2; length: 15; CDR3: CASSLRGGALTEAFF
J: TRBJ2-7; V: TRBV20-1; length: 12; CDR3: CSRAAESYEQYF
J: TRBJ2-3; V: TRBV7-8; length: 17; CDR3: CASSPPWRLPLTDTQYF
J: TRBJ2-4; V: TRBV7-9; length: 13; CDR3: CASSLWTSDIQYF
J: TRBJ1-2; V: TRBV11-2; length: 12; CDR3: CASYRAGDGYTF
J: TRBJ2-1; V: TRBV13; length: 15; CDR3: CASSLGGSPYNEQFF
J: TRBJ2-5; V: TRBV20-1; length: 12; CDR3: CSARGPEETQYF
J: TRBJ2-5; V: TRBV25-1; length: 13; CDR3: CASSRAGLETQYF
J: TRBJ2-1; V: TRBV5-1; length: 15; CDR3: CASSLLASSYNEQFF
J: TRBJ2-3; V: TRBV2; length: 16; CDR3: CASSPSDSIDTDTQYF
J: TRBJ2-5; V: TRBV28; length: 13; CDR3: CASSLPTGRSQYF
J: TRBJ1-2; V: TRBV3-1; length: 16; CDR3: CASSSYWGGPTYGYTF
J: TRBJ2-1; V: TRBV4-3; length: 17; CDR3: CASSPREGLAGVNEQFF
J: TRBJ2-1; V: TRBV12-3/TRBV12-4; length: 16; CDR3: CASANPVPGSYNEQFF
J: TRBJ1-5; V: TRBV29-1; length: 12; CDR3: CSVEDGNQPQHF